Below are 25 T cell receptor beta chains sequenced from a single sample in a study of cytomegalovirus exposure and HLA in healthy donors. Profiled with immunoSEQ multiplex PCR; TCRdb holds only in-frame clones, not every one. The repertoire holds roughly 140,000 clones, with 85% to 90% as singletons. The sequenced sample was PBMCs. These receptors originate from a woman under 30 in good health and CMV-seropositive.

V gene TRBV6-1 combines with J gene TRBJ1-5, with TRBD1 identical over 9 bases. V lost 5 bases, J lost 2 bases, and 4 bases stayed unmatched. This CDR3 contains 15 residues. The germline V gene encodes CDR1 MNHNS and CDR2 SASEGT. As DNA, the CDR3 is TGTGCCAGCAGTCCGGACAGGGGTGGCAATCAGCCCCAGCATTTT. This gives the protein CASSPDRGGNQPQHF.

The V call is TRBV19, the J call TRBJ1-1; 7 nucleotides match TRBD1. The CDR3 runs 12 residues. V dropped 6 bases and J dropped 9; count of bases not matched to a gene: 7. The germline V gene encodes CDR1 LNHDA and CDR2 SQIVND (reference sequence). The CDR3 sequence is CASRATGNQAFF. Written as DNA, the CDR3 is TGTGCCAGTAGGGCGACAGGGAATCAAGCTTTCTTT.

V usage is TRBV6-1 and J usage is TRBJ1-2; 8 bases are a match to TRBD1. The CDR3 has 16 amino acids. Trimming took 4 bases from V and 4 from J; bases not matched to a gene: 11. Germline CDR1 and CDR2: MNHNS and SASEGT. The DNA of the CDR3 is TGTGCCAGCAGTGTTGGGGCGGGACAGGAATCCTATGGCTACACCTTC. As protein: CASSVGAGQESYGYTF.

This rearrangement joins TRBV12-5 to TRBJ2-7; TRBD2 agrees at 12 bases. The CDR3 length is 15 residues. The J segment lost 5 bases and the V segment lost 4 bases, leaving 6 bases of the junction unmatched. Germline assignment: CDR1 LGHNT and CDR2 FRNRAP. The CDR3 region is CASGYLAGGHHEQYF. The CDR3 DNA is TGTGCTAGTGGTTATCTAGCGGGAGGGCACCACGAGCAGTACTTC.

The rearrangement joins TRBV7-3 to TRBJ2-1; 11 nucleotides align to TRBD2. Germline assignment: CDR1 SGHTA and CDR2 FQGTGA. This CDR3 spans 16 amino acids. V lost 3 bases and J lost 8; bases outside the gene matches: 9. This CDR3 is CASSLIAGGTIDEQFF. The CDR3 nucleotides are TGTGCCAGCAGCTTGATAGCGGGAGGGACCATCGATGAGCAGTTCTTC.

The chain links TRBV6-1 to TRBJ2-7; TRBD2 matches 10 bases. V lost 6 bases and J lost 1; bases outside the gene matches: 0. Germline CDR1 reads MNHNS; CDR2 reads SASEGT. The CDR3 spans 13 residues. The CDR3 spells CASRTSGSYEQYF. DNA of the CDR3: TGTGCCAGCAGGACTAGCGGGTCCTACGAGCAGTACTTC.

This sequence joins TRBV4-3 and TRBJ2-4; TRBD2 might be the D (6 bases). This CDR3 comprises 17 residues. V was cut by 0 bases and J by 1 base, with 13 bases left in between. Germline loops: CDR1 LGHNA, CDR2 YSLEER. CDR3: CASSQDWGVEAKNIQYF. In DNA form, the CDR3 reads TGCGCCAGCAGCCAAGATTGGGGGGTCGAGGCCAAAAACATTCAGTACTTC.

The V gene is TRBV7-9, the J gene TRBJ2-5; maybe TRBD1 (6 bases). Per germline, CDR1 SEHNR and CDR2 FQNEAQ (reference sequence). With 3 bases removed from V and 3 bases from J, the gap between germline ends came to 17 bases. The CDR3 has 16 residues. The CDR3 DNA is TGTGCCAGCAGCTTTAGAGGCTGGGGGCCGGAAGAGACCCAGTACTTC. This sequence encodes CASSFRGWGPEETQYF.

CDR3 DNA sequence: TGTGCCAGCAGCTTGGCAGTTTACACAGATACGCAGTATTTT. Its protein product is CASSLAVYTDTQYF. The V and J genes are TRBV5-8 and TRBJ2-3; D unresolved. From germline, CDR1 is SGHTS and CDR2 YDEGEE. V shed 0 bases and J shed 2 bases, with 7 bases lying between them. This CDR3 has 14 amino acids.

This clone showed up just once. The chain couples TRBV19 to TRBJ2-3; D unresolved. From germline, CDR1 is LNHDA and CDR2 SQIVND (reference sequence). The CDR3 loop spans 13 amino acids. V gave up 5 bases and J gave up 4 bases, with 10 bases separating them. The CDR3 coding sequence is TGTGCCAGTAGTCCCTCTAGATCAGATACGCAGTATTTT. Amino acid sequence: CASSPSRSDTQYF.

Written as DNA, the CDR3 is TGTGCCAGCAATAAAGACTCAGCTAAAGAGACCCAGTACTTC. This codes for CASNKDSAKETQYF. The V gene is TRBV28, the J gene TRBJ2-5; the D is unclear. The CDR3 loop spans 14 amino acids. Trimming cost V 7 bases and J 3 bases, with 15 bases left between them. Germline V CDR1 and CDR2: MDHEN, SYDVKM. Full variable domain (remainder filled in from reference TRBV28 and TRBJ2-5): DVKVTQSSRYLVKRTGEKVFLECVQDMDHENMFWYRQDPGLGLRLIYFSYDVKMKEKGDIPEGYSVSREKKERFSLILESASTNQTSMYLCASNKDSAKETQYFGPGTRLLVL.

The CDR3 reads CASSNTDSPTDTQYF. As DNA, the CDR3 is TGTGCCAGCAGTAACACCGACAGTCCTACAGATACGCAGTATTTT. The V gene is TRBV6-4, the J gene TRBJ2-3; D is possibly TRBD1 (5 bases). V lost 5 bases to trimming and J lost 3 bases, with 15 bases between them. Germline assignment: CDR1 MRHNA and CDR2 SNTAGT. This CDR3 contains 15 residues.

This clone has only a few counts. The chain recombines TRBV4-1 with TRBJ1-1; possibly TRBD1 for D (5 bases). V lost 4 bases to trimming and J lost 0 bases, with 12 bases between them. The CDR3 is made up of 15 amino acids. CDR1 MGHRA and CDR2 YSYEKL come from the germline V gene. CDR3 coding DNA: TGCGCCAGCAGCCTTGACAGCAACTTGAACACTGAAGCTTTCTTT. This gives the protein CASSLDSNLNTEAFF.

The V and J genes are TRBV6-1 and TRBJ2-3; D is possibly TRBD2 (6 bases). CDR3 length: 14 amino acids. Germline lookup yields CDR1 MNHNS and CDR2 SASEGT. The V and J ends lost 6 bases and 1 base respectively, with 11 bases between them. CDR3 loop: CASRKGGGTDTQYF. For the CDR3, the DNA is TGTGCCAGCAGGAAAGGCGGGGGCACAGATACGCAGTATTTT.

The V gene is TRBV29-1, the J gene TRBJ2-7; tentatively, D is TRBD1 (5 bases). The V gene's germline CDR1 is SQVTM and CDR2 ANQGSEA. Trimming removed 6 bases from V and 8 bases from J, with 23 bases in between. This CDR3 region has 14 residues. The CDR3, as DNA: TGCAGCGTGCTGGGCGACAGAAATTCTGGAAAGCAGTACTTC. Residues: CSVLGDRNSGKQYF.

This clone was counted a single time. The rearrangement uses TRBV29-1 and TRBJ1-2, with D possibly being TRBD1 (5 bases). Germline V gene data show CDR1 as SQVTM and CDR2 as ANQGSEA. CDR3 length equals 16 residues. V was clipped by 4 bases and J by 0 bases, with 18 bases between them. CDR3 DNA sequence: TGCAGCGTTGCGGTCCAAAATCGGGGGACTAACTATGGCTACACCTTC. As protein: CSVAVQNRGTNYGYTF.

CDR3 amino acids: CASSPGQASTEAFF. Written as DNA, the CDR3 is TGTGCCAGCAGCCCCGGACAGGCAAGCACTGAAGCTTTCTTT. This chain connects TRBV11-2 to TRBJ1-1; 7 bases are shared with TRBD1. V shed 5 bases and J 4 bases; nucleotides not matched to a gene: 7. CDR3 length equals 14 residues. From germline, CDR1 is SGHAT and CDR2 FQNNGV.

This rearrangement joins TRBV11-3 to TRBJ2-1; TRBD2 agrees at 7 bases. V shed 5 bases and J 15 bases; nucleotides not matched to a gene: 7. The germline V gene has CDR1 SGHNT and CDR2 YENEEA. CDR3 length: 11 amino acids. CDR3 in DNA: TGTGCCAGCAGCGAAGCGGGACTATTGTTCTTC. Its translation: CASSEAGLLFF.

In this sample, this clone turned up many times. The V call is TRBV30, the J call TRBJ2-3; 11 positions agree with TRBD2. This CDR3 region has 16 residues. With 2 bases clipped from V and 0 bases from J, the junction kept 4 bases outside the gene matches. CDR1 is GTSNPN, CDR2 SVGIG, per germline (reference sequence). The CDR3 loop is CAWSTGTSGSTDTQYF. CDR3 sequence (DNA): TGTGCCTGGAGTACCGGGACTAGCGGCAGCACAGATACGCAGTATTTT.

This chain uses TRBV27 with TRBJ2-1, with D tentatively TRBD2 (6 bases). In germline, CDR1 is MNHEY, CDR2 SMNVEV (reference sequence). Trimming pared 1 base from V and 3 bases from J, leaving 10 bases between. The CDR3 runs 15 residues. For the CDR3, the DNA is TGTGCCAGCAGTTTATTCGGAGGGAACTACAATGAGCAGTTCTTC. Translating it yields CASSLFGGNYNEQFF.

This clone was recorded a few times. The chain combines TRBV27 with TRBJ1-1; 10 bases are shared with TRBD1. Germline loops: CDR1 MNHEY, CDR2 SMNVEV (reference sequence). V trimming: 5 bases; J trimming: 7 bases; junction bases outside the gene matches: 4. This CDR3 region has 13 residues. CDR3 sequence (DNA): TGTGCCAGCAGTCTAGGACAGGGGGTTGAAGCTTTCTTT. Translation gives CASSLGQGVEAFF.

The CDR3 DNA follows: TGTGCCAGCAGCTTAGAAGACGGGAGGGCCGGGCCCGAGCAGTACTTC. Translated, it gives CASSLEDGRAGPEQYF. This chain uses TRBV11-3 with TRBJ2-7; 8 bases map to TRBD2. This CDR3 contains 16 residues. Looked up from germline, CDR1 is SGHNT and CDR2 is YENEEA. V was clipped by 0 bases and J by 6 bases; unmatched bases: 10.

V gene TRBV28 combines with J gene TRBJ2-2; 7 bases are a match to TRBD2. This CDR3 has 13 residues. Germline V lookup: CDR1 MDHEN, CDR2 SYDVKM. J gave up 7 bases and V 3 bases, and 2 bases lay outside the gene matches. CDR3: CASSFRGDGELFF. For the CDR3, the DNA is TGTGCCAGCAGTTTTCGGGGGGACGGGGAGCTGTTTTTT.

This clone was seen only once. The chain recombines TRBV29-1 with TRBJ2-7; 8 nucleotides align to TRBD1. V shed 6 bases and J 5 bases; nucleotides not matched to a gene: 3. In germline, CDR1 is SQVTM, CDR2 ANQGSEA. This CDR3 spans 11 amino acids. The CDR3 nucleotides are TGCAGCGTCGGACAGGGCGACGAGCAGTACTTC. Translating gives CSVGQGDEQYF.

The rearrangement links TRBV9 to TRBJ2-5; 7 nucleotides line up with TRBD1. This CDR3 spans 13 amino acids. Trimming cost V 1 base and J 5 bases; bases outside gene matches: 2. Germline lookup yields CDR1 SGDLS and CDR2 YYNGEE. This CDR3 reads CASSVTGVETQYF. The DNA for the CDR3 is TGTGCCAGCAGCGTAACAGGGGTGGAGACCCAGTACTTC.